A single T cell receptor (beta chain) is shown here with its context. Each CDR3 protein is one row after TCRdb ran MiXCR on the RT-PCR reads. The sample lists roughly 2,500 distinct CDR3 sequences, 6.4% occurring once. This record comes from a study of immune reconstitution after stem cell transplant in scleroderma. V was clipped by 5 bases and J by 5 bases; unmatched bases: 6. The CDR3 spans 15 residues. The germline V gene has CDR1 SGHTA and CDR2 FQGNSA. The chain uses TRBV7-2 and TRBJ1-6; 7 bases align to TRBD1. The specimen was obtained before or after autologous hematopoietic stem cell transplantation (not recorded which). The receptor was derived from a female donor with systemic sclerosis. The CDR3 here is CASSAQGRNNSPLHF. The CDR3 bases are TGTGCCAGCAGCGCACAGGGGCGGAATAATTCACCCCTCCACTTT.